These T cell receptor beta chains were read from a single sample in a study of human T cells and chemical hapten exposure. TCRdb re-analysed the RACE reads in MiXCR, keeping a single row per CDR3 protein. The sample has around 260,000 distinct CDR3 sequences, about 8.6% seen once. Material: whole blood, obtained in connection with sensitization to the hapten diphenylcyclopropenone (DPC). These receptors were taken from a woman aged 40 to 50 with alopecia areata. Some clones in this sample may be carry-over from other donors' samples. The CDR3 runs from the conserved cysteine through the conserved F or W. The D gene is left open where the match is weak.

TRBV9	TRBJ2-7	TRBD1	CASSVLGQGPYEQYF
TRBV12-3/TRBV12-4	TRBJ1-3	.	CASSLGDSSGNTIYF
TRBV12-3/TRBV12-4	TRBJ2-1	.	CASSLRGLFNNEQFF
TRBV9	TRBJ1-5	TRBD1	CASSPGQGVSQPQHF
TRBV28	TRBJ2-1	TRBD2	CASSFAGGPYYYNEQFF
TRBV29-1	TRBJ2-4	.	CSTRGLAKNIQYF
TRBV29-1	TRBJ1-2	TRBD1	CSVVGQGSYTF
TRBV28	TRBJ1-5	TRBD1	CASSEPDRGDQPQHF
TRBV20-1	TRBJ1-1	.	CSAPYEGMNTEAFF
TRBV6-6	TRBJ2-7	TRBD1	CASSYLGQGAIEQYF
TRBV28	TRBJ2-7	TRBD2	CASSPPVAGAGYEQYF
TRBV6-2/TRBV6-3	TRBJ2-1	TRBD1	CASSSGTGGANEQFF
TRBV12-3/TRBV12-4	TRBJ1-1	.	CASSLAASRMNTEAFF
TRBV9	TRBJ2-1	.	CASSVAGGLPYNEQFF
TRBV5-1	TRBJ2-7	.	CASSFVPESRGEQYF
TRBV4-3	TRBJ2-7	.	CASSQDWGTDEQYF
TRBV27	TRBJ1-2	.	CASRGRANYGYTF
TRBV7-2	TRBJ2-3	.	CASRQNGQSTDTQYF
TRBV7-2	TRBJ1-5	.	CASSLDRAVHQPQHF
TRBV5-6	TRBJ2-5	.	CASSLGQLETQYF
TRBV12-3/TRBV12-4	TRBJ2-3	.	CASSFDVPPGGTDTQYF
TRBV29-1	TRBJ2-6	.	CSYSGQASSGANVLTF
TRBV6-1	TRBJ2-7	TRBD1	CASSETGVDEQYF
TRBV7-9	TRBJ2-1	.	CASSSPGVGEQFF
TRBV6-1	TRBJ2-7	TRBD1	CASSLRDRAYEQYF
TRBV7-2	TRBJ2-3	TRBD2	CASSGGGLATDTQYF
TRBV6-5	TRBJ2-2	.	CASRATVNTGELFF
TRBV7-2	TRBJ1-6	.	CASSAPYNSPLHF
TRBV2	TRBJ1-5	.	CASAAAGQPQHF
TRBV29-1	TRBJ2-7	.	CSVGSNSGYEQYF
TRBV6-2/TRBV6-3	TRBJ2-3	.	CASRTRDTDTQYF
TRBV29-1	TRBJ2-1	.	CSVPRPGGNEQFF
TRBV12-3/TRBV12-4	TRBJ1-1	.	CASSLDTTIHTEAFF
TRBV4-2	TRBJ1-1	.	CASSPRALNTEAFF
TRBV7-3	TRBJ2-5	.	CACSATGHQETQYF
TRBV12-3/TRBV12-4	TRBJ1-5	TRBD1	CASRPQGGSNQPQHF
TRBV6-4	TRBJ2-1	TRBD2	CASSARERDEQFF
TRBV7-2	TRBJ2-5	.	CASSLISPVETQYF
TRBV12-3/TRBV12-4	TRBJ2-1	.	CASSLSPGNEQFF
TRBV29-1	TRBJ2-1	.	CSVDLSSYNEQFF
TRBV5-1	TRBJ2-7	TRBD1	CASSITGGASYEQYF
TRBV28	TRBJ1-5	.	CASSQPADSNQPQHF
TRBV7-2	TRBJ1-4	.	CASSPNSNEKLFF
TRBV6-2/TRBV6-3	TRBJ2-3	TRBD1	CASSPGQVPTQYF
TRBV5-1	TRBJ2-6	.	CASSLGQPGANVLTF
TRBV28	TRBJ1-6	.	CASTSMGGGDSPLHF
TRBV20-1	TRBJ2-7	TRBD1	CSASPDRPYEQYF
TRBV7-2	TRBJ1-4	.	CASSLALGRIEKLFF
TRBV4-3	TRBJ2-7	TRBD1	CASSQRDGGQGLSASYEQYF
TRBV3-1	TRBJ2-1	TRBD2	CASSHDLLAGGPKFF